Shown below are 21 T cell receptor beta chains from a single sample sequenced in a study of cytomegalovirus exposure and HLA in healthy donors. Primers: 60 Vbeta forward and 13 Jbeta reverse. Assay used: immunoSEQ multiplex PCR; TCRdb lists only in-frame clones, some missing. The sample has 95,000 to 150,000 clones, 75% to 80% seen once. Material: PBMCs. These receptors were obtained from a woman aged 30 to 39 in good health and CMV-seropositive.

The chain has TRBV6-5 and TRBJ2-7, with TRBD2 as a possible D gene (6 bases). The CDR3 consists of 15 residues. The V gene's germline CDR1 is MNHEY and CDR2 SVGAGI. The ends were cut back, 5 bases at V and 2 bases at J, with 16 bases in the middle. CDR3: CASSRGLDGTYEQYF. The CDR3 DNA reads TGTGCCAGCAGTCGGGGGTTGGACGGAACCTACGAGCAGTACTTC.

The chain combines TRBV7-9 with TRBJ1-1; tentatively, D is TRBD1 (5 bases). Germline-derived CDR1 and CDR2 are SEHNR and FQNEAQ (reference sequence). V was cut by 3 bases and J by 7 bases, with 12 bases left in between. The CDR3 is 13 residues long. For the CDR3, the DNA is TGTGCCAGCAGCTTGCGGGGGGGAGTTGAAGCTTTCTTT. Amino acids: CASSLRGGVEAFF.

This clone was found a few times. The chain carries TRBV14 and TRBJ1-6, with D unclear. Germline loops: CDR1 SGHDN, CDR2 FVKESK. The CDR3 spans 12 residues. V lost 3 bases, J lost 13 bases, and 10 bases lay in between. The CDR3 is CASSQPGSPLHF. The CDR3, as DNA: TGTGCCAGCAGCCAGCCGGGGTCGCCCCTCCACTTT.

V usage is TRBV28 and J usage is TRBJ1-2; D gene ambiguous. Trimming cost V 3 bases and J 4 bases, with 6 bases left between them. The V gene's germline CDR1 is MDHEN and CDR2 SYDVKM. The CDR3 covers 12 residues. This CDR3 reads CASSFLSYGYTF. The CDR3 DNA reads as TGTGCCAGCAGTTTTTTGAGCTATGGCTACACCTTC.

The chain joins TRBV9 to TRBJ2-2; tentatively, D is TRBD1 (5 bases). The V gene's germline CDR1 is SGDLS and CDR2 YYNGEE. Trimming took 1 base from V and 6 from J, leaving 10 bases between them. This CDR3 comprises 14 residues. DNA for the CDR3: TGTGCCAGCAGCGTATGGGGCGGACCCGGGGAGCTGTTTTTT. Translated, it gives CASSVWGGPGELFF.

The chain employs TRBV28 and TRBJ2-1; D possibly corresponds to TRBD2 (5 bases). Germline lookup yields CDR1 MDHEN and CDR2 SYDVKM. This CDR3 comprises 15 residues. V lost 2 bases to trimming and J lost 7 bases, with 15 bases between them. CDR3 coding DNA: TGTGCCAGCAGTTTAGCAGCGGCCCTGGGGAATGAGCAGTTCTTC. Translated, it gives CASSLAAALGNEQFF.

In its sample, this clone ranks as medium-sized. The V gene is TRBV10-3, the J gene TRBJ2-2; D gene unclear. Trimming pared 4 bases from V and 4 bases from J, leaving 10 bases between. CDR1 ENHRY and CDR2 SYGVKD come from the germline V gene. The CDR3 covers 14 residues. Written as DNA, the CDR3 is TGTGCCATCAGTGTTGAGACACCCACCGGGGAGCTGTTTTTT. It yields the protein CAISVETPTGELFF.

This chain joins TRBV7-9 and TRBJ2-1; TRBD2 agrees at 9 bases. Germline V gives CDR1 SEHNR, CDR2 FQNEAQ (reference sequence). The CDR3 length is 15 residues. V gave up 6 bases and J gave up 4 bases; unmatched junction bases: 7. This CDR3 is CASSSRGGQYNEQFF. In DNA form, the CDR3 reads TGTGCCAGCAGTTCGCGGGGGGGCCAGTACAATGAGCAGTTCTTC.

The V call is TRBV7-3, the J call TRBJ2-3; TRBD2 agrees at 8 bases. Germline CDR1 and CDR2: SGHTA and FQGTGA. The CDR3 is 16 residues long. The V segment lost 6 bases and the J segment 9 bases; nucleotides outside the gene matches: 17. The CDR3 DNA reads TGTGCCAGCAGATACAGACGGGGGGGCCATTGGAGAACGCAGTATTTT. Residues: CASRYRRGGHWRTQYF.

This chain uses TRBV11-2 with TRBJ2-7; tentatively, D is TRBD2 (5 bases). This CDR3 spans 15 amino acids. Germline CDR1 is SGHAT and CDR2 is FQNNGV. The V and J ends lost 3 bases and 0 bases respectively, with 12 bases between them. The CDR3 region has the DNA TGTGCCAGCAGCTTGGAGGACTCCCGCTCCTACGAGCAGTACTTC. Residues: CASSLEDSRSYEQYF.

The V and J genes are TRBV11-1 and TRBJ1-6; D might be TRBD1 (6 bases). Germline lookup yields CDR1 SGHAT and CDR2 FQDESV (reference sequence). The CDR3 extends over 18 amino acids. Deletions cut 2 bases from V and 5 bases from J, with 19 bases between. The CDR3 here is CASSLSGVGGRNNSPLHF. The CDR3, as DNA: TGTGCCAGCAGCTTAAGTGGCGTCGGGGGGCGGAATAATTCACCCCTCCACTTT.

This clone has a handful of counts. The J gene is TRBJ2-5, the V gene TRBV7-9; 8 bases match TRBD1. Trimming took 1 base from V and 5 from J; bases not matched to a gene: 6. Germline V CDR1 and CDR2: SEHNR, FQNEAQ (reference sequence). CDR3 size: 15 residues. The CDR3 protein is CASSLGAGGGETQYF. The CDR3 nucleotides read TGTGCCAGCAGCTTAGGTGCAGGGGGCGGGGAGACCCAGTACTTC.

The chain uses TRBV7-3 and TRBJ1-1; 7 nucleotides agree with TRBD1. This CDR3 is built from 14 residues. Germline CDR1 reads SGHTA; CDR2 reads FQGTGA. The junction had 4 bases not matched to a gene; V was cut back by 2 bases and J by 4 bases. The CDR3 protein is CASSLDREATEAFF. CDR3 in DNA: TGTGCCAGCAGCTTAGACAGGGAGGCCACTGAAGCTTTCTTT.

This clone has a handful of counts. The rearrangement joins TRBV6-1 to TRBJ1-5; no reliable D call. The CDR3 consists of 13 residues. The ends were cut back, 1 base at V and 5 bases at J, with 6 bases in the middle. CDR1 is MNHNS and CDR2 is SASEGT in the germline V gene. The CDR3 region has the DNA TGTGCCAGCAGTGAAGGAGTAGATCAGCCCCAGCATTTT. It yields the protein CASSEGVDQPQHF.

V is TRBV6-5 and J is TRBJ2-7, with 9 bases identical to TRBD1. CDR3 length equals 15 residues. V shed 2 bases and J 7 bases; nucleotides not matched to a gene: 9. CDR1 is MNHEY, CDR2 SVGAGI, per germline. Here the CDR3 DNA reads TGTGCCAGCAGTTACCCCGGGACAGGGTTTGGAGAGCAGTACTTC. This translates into CASSYPGTGFGEQYF.

This clone has just a few counts. The chain is built from TRBV27 and TRBJ2-7; perhaps TRBD1 as D (5 bases). With 3 bases removed from V and 2 bases from J, the gap between germline ends came to 11 bases. Germline V lookup: CDR1 MNHEY, CDR2 SMNVEV (reference sequence). There are 14 residues in the CDR3. The DNA for the CDR3 is TGTGCCAGCAGTTTGGGCAGGGAAACCTACGAGCAGTACTTC. Its protein is CASSLGRETYEQYF.

This clone has just a few counts. The chain links TRBV4-2 to TRBJ1-1; 8 bases match TRBD1. J was trimmed by 3 bases and V by 1 base; bases with no gene match: 10. The CDR3 spans 17 residues. CDR1 and CDR2 (germline): LGHNA, YNFKEQ. CDR3 DNA: TGTGCCAGCAGCCAAGCTTTGTGGACAGGGAGAGACACTGAAGCTTTCTTT. Translating gives CASSQALWTGRDTEAFF.

The chain uses TRBV5-1 and TRBJ2-7; weak D call: TRBD1 (6 bases). V lost 1 base and J lost 4, with 18 bases in between. The CDR3 consists of 16 residues. The germline V gene has CDR1 SGHRS and CDR2 YFSETQ. CDR3 nucleotides: TGCGCCAGCAGCTTGAGCGTAGGGGGTAACATTTACGAGCAGTACTTC. The encoded protein is CASSLSVGGNIYEQYF.

The chain employs TRBV7-9 and TRBJ2-3; possibly TRBD1 for D (5 bases). The V and J ends lost 0 bases and 4 bases respectively, with 11 bases between them. The CDR3 covers 15 residues. CDR1 is SEHNR and CDR2 is FQNEAQ in the germline V gene (reference sequence). In DNA form, the CDR3 reads TGTGCCAGCAGCTTAGCGCGACAGAGAGCAGATACGCAGTATTTT. This translates into CASSLARQRADTQYF.

This clone was counted a few times. The chain has TRBV30 and TRBJ1-3, with D unclear. V lost 0 bases and J 0 bases, leaving 12 bases between the germline ends. Germline V gives CDR1 GTSNPN, CDR2 SVGIG (reference sequence). This CDR3 has 16 amino acids. The CDR3 here is CAWSVLTGSSGNTIYF. The CDR3 DNA reads TGTGCCTGGAGTGTACTAACGGGAAGCTCTGGAAACACCATATATTTT.

The V call is TRBV7-9, the J call TRBJ2-1, with TRBD2 matching over 8 bases. The CDR3 contains 16 residues. V lost 5 bases and J lost 6; bases outside the gene matches: 12. In germline, CDR1 is SEHNR, CDR2 FQNEAQ (reference sequence). In DNA form, the CDR3 reads TGTGCCAGCAGCCCCTTTACCGCGGCGGGAGGCAATGAGCAGTTCTTC. This codes for CASSPFTAAGGNEQFF.